This entry lists 21 T cell receptor beta chains sequenced from one sample in a study of blood T cell repertoires in COVID-19. Profiled with immunoSEQ multiplex PCR; TCRdb holds only in-frame clones, not every one. The sample carries 140,000 or so clones, about 86% recorded once. The sample was peripheral blood. These receptors were collected from a human donor in a cohort sampled during active COVID-19.

The rearrangement joins TRBV21-1 to TRBJ2-7; the table calls TRBD2, which could not be checked here. TRBV21-1 is labeled a pseudogene. This CDR3 region has 24 residues. CDR3 region: CASSRNGYWGTETTKLRAGYEQYF. In nucleotides, the CDR3 is TGTGCCAGCAGCAGAAACGGATATTGGGGTACGGAGACAACCAAACTCCGGGCGGGTTACGAGCAGTACTTC.

This chain uses TRBV28 with TRBJ2-3, with a possible D match to TRBD2 (6 bases). The V gene's germline CDR1 is MDHEN and CDR2 SYDVKM. The ends were cut back, 4 bases at V and 2 bases at J, with 16 bases in the middle. CDR3 length: 16 amino acids. The CDR3 loop is CASSSPWREATDTQYF. In DNA form, the CDR3 reads TGTGCCAGCAGTTCCCCGTGGAGGGAAGCCACAGATACGCAGTATTTT. The full variable domain, rest sourced from reference TRBV28 and TRBJ2-3, is DVKVTQSSRYLVKRTGEKVFLECVQDMDHENMFWYRQDPGLGLRLIYFSYDVKMKEKGDIPEGYSVSREKKERFSLILESASTNQTSMYLCASSSPWREATDTQYFGPGTRLTVL.

The chain combines TRBV6-2 or TRBV6-3 with TRBJ1-2, with a tentative D call TRBD1 (6 bases). Germline CDR1 is MNHEY and CDR2 is SVGEGT. V shed 2 bases and J shed 5 bases, with 15 bases lying between them. The CDR3 loop spans 15 amino acids. CDR3 sequence (DNA): TGTGCCAGCAGTTACAGGGACACCCGGTGGTATGGCTACACCTTC. Its translation: CASSYRDTRWYGYTF.

V usage is TRBV19 and J usage is TRBJ2-7; weak D call: TRBD2 (6 bases). V lost 9 bases, J lost 2 bases, and 14 bases lay in between. Germline CDR1 LNHDA, CDR2 SQIVND (reference sequence). This CDR3 is 13 amino acids long. CDR3 loop: CARTGTGAYEQYF. The CDR3 DNA follows: TGTGCCAGAACCGGGACGGGGGCCTACGAGCAGTACTTC.

The chain couples TRBV7-2 to TRBJ2-7, with D possibly TRBD1 on 6 matching bases. This CDR3 contains 14 residues. Germline V gene sequence: CDR1 SGHTA, CDR2 FQGNSA. Deletions cut 2 bases from V and 3 bases from J, with 11 bases between. CDR3 sequence reads: CASSLWRTDYEQYF. The CDR3 bases are TGTGCCAGCAGCTTATGGCGGACAGACTACGAGCAGTACTTC.

This rearrangement joins TRBV12-3 or TRBV12-4 to TRBJ1-1; TRBD1 matches at 8 bases. Trimming took 5 bases from V and 7 from J; bases not matched to a gene: 6. The length of the CDR3 is 13 residues. The CDR3 bases are TGTGCCAGCAGTCTCGGACAGGGAAGTGAAGCTTTCTTT. It is translated as CASSLGQGSEAFF.

The chain has TRBV6-5 and TRBJ2-2; 8 positions agree with TRBD1. This CDR3 contains 14 residues. J was trimmed by 8 bases and V by 6 bases; bases with no gene match: 8. The germline V gene encodes CDR1 MNHEY and CDR2 SVGAGI. CDR3 sequence (DNA): TGTGCCAGCAGATTCGACAGGGGTAATGGGGAGCTGTTTTTT. Residues: CASRFDRGNGELFF.

The V gene is TRBV9, the J gene TRBJ2-1; possibly TRBD2 for D (6 bases). V lost 5 bases, J lost 15 bases, and 15 bases lay in between. The CDR3 spans 11 residues. Germline values: CDR1 SGDLS, CDR2 YYNGEE. CDR3 coding DNA: TGTGCCAGCAGAACCGGGACTCTGCGGTTCTTC. Its translation: CASRTGTLRFF.

The chain carries TRBV20-1 and TRBJ2-1, with unresolved D. The CDR3 totals 11 residues. V dropped 0 bases and J dropped 8 bases, with 5 bases sitting between them. Looked up from germline, CDR1 is DFQATT and CDR2 is SNEGSKA (reference sequence). The CDR3 DNA reads as TGCAGTGCTAGAGATCTTCATGAGCAGTTCTTC. Its protein product is CSARDLHEQFF.

This chain uses TRBV6-6 with TRBJ2-7, with 8 bases aligning to TRBD2. V dropped 5 bases and J dropped 3; count of bases not matched to a gene: 6. Germline CDR1 reads MNHNY; CDR2 reads SVGAGI (reference sequence). CDR3 length: 14 amino acids. CDR3 amino acids: CASSTGTRYYEQYF. The CDR3 DNA is TGTGCCAGCAGTACTGGGACTAGGTACTACGAGCAGTACTTC.

V and J are TRBV28 and TRBJ1-5, with TRBD1 matching over 7 bases. Trimming removed 6 bases from V and 1 base from J; junction bases left unmatched: 6. The length of the CDR3 is 15 residues. Germline loops: CDR1 MDHEN, CDR2 SYDVKM. This CDR3 reads CASRTTGESNQPQHF. The CDR3 nucleotides read TGTGCCAGCAGAACCACAGGGGAGAGCAATCAGCCCCAGCATTTT. Drawing the rest from reference TRBV28 and TRBJ1-5, the complete variable domain is DVKVTQSSRYLVKRTGEKVFLECVQDMDHENMFWYRQDPGLGLRLIYFSYDVKMKEKGDIPEGYSVSREKKERFSLILESASTNQTSMYLCASRTTGESNQPQHFGDGTRLSIL.

The V call is TRBV28, the J call TRBJ1-2; 9 bases match TRBD1. After removal of 4 bases from V and 5 bases from J, the junction contained 5 bases not matched to a gene. The CDR3 has 14 residues. From germline, CDR1 is MDHEN and CDR2 SYDVKM. The CDR3: CASSYPQGAYGYTF. In DNA form, the CDR3 reads TGTGCCAGCAGTTACCCACAGGGGGCATATGGCTACACCTTC.

The V and J genes are TRBV5-1 and TRBJ2-7; 10 positions match TRBD2. This CDR3 region has 13 residues. Germline assignment: CDR1 SGHRS and CDR2 YFSETQ. The V segment lost 6 bases and the J segment 2 bases; nucleotides outside the gene matches: 2. DNA for the CDR3: TGCGCCAGCACCGGGACTAGCGCCTACGAGCAGTACTTC. Translation gives CASTGTSAYEQYF.

The chain employs TRBV14 and TRBJ1-6, with D uncertain. CDR3 size: 14 residues. CDR1 and CDR2 from the germline V gene are SGHDN and FVKESK. V shed 0 bases and J shed 7 bases, with 7 bases lying between them. CDR3 sequence (DNA): TGTGCCAGCAGCCAAGAATTACAGAATTCACCCCTCCACTTT. Protein sequence: CASSQELQNSPLHF.

This clone occurred once. V usage is TRBV13 and J usage is TRBJ1-2, with 7 bases aligning to TRBD1. Trimming cost V 1 base and J 4 bases; bases outside gene matches: 9. Germline V gene sequence: CDR1 PRHDT, CDR2 FYEKMQ (reference sequence). This CDR3 has 16 residues. CDR3 sequence: CASSLAGQANGYGYTF. DNA for the CDR3: TGTGCCAGCAGCTTAGCAGGACAGGCAAACGGCTATGGCTACACCTTC. Full variable domain (remainder filled in from reference TRBV13 and TRBJ1-2): AAGVIQSPRHLIKEKRETATLKCYPIPRHDTVYWYQQGPGQDPQFLISFYEKMQSDKGSIPDRFSAQQFSDYHSELNMSSLELGDSALYFCASSLAGQANGYGYTFGSGTRLTVV.

This clone appeared a few times. The chain employs TRBV18 and TRBJ2-2; 11 bases are shared with TRBD1. Germline values: CDR1 KGHSH, CDR2 LQKENI. Trimming cost V 0 bases and J 7 bases; bases outside gene matches: 4. CDR3 length: 16 amino acids. The CDR3 protein is CASSPPDRGRDGELFF. CDR3 nucleotide sequence: TGTGCCAGCTCACCACCGGACAGGGGGCGAGACGGGGAGCTGTTTTTT.

V usage is TRBV6-5 and J usage is TRBJ2-7, with D perhaps TRBD1 (5 bases). The CDR3 runs 15 residues. Germline assignment: CDR1 MNHEY and CDR2 SVGAGI. Trimming took 0 bases from V and 2 from J, leaving 11 bases between them. The CDR3 reads CASSYSTLGAYEQYF. The CDR3 DNA reads as TGTGCCAGCAGTTACTCGACCCTAGGGGCCTACGAGCAGTACTTC.

This clone occurred a few times. The rearrangement links TRBV3-1 (or the pseudogene TRBV3-2) to TRBJ2-1; D gene unclear. CDR1 is LGHDT, CDR2 YNNKEL, per germline (reference sequence). The CDR3 is 12 amino acids. Between the trimmed V and J ends, which lost 3 bases and 9 bases, there was a span of 9 bases. The CDR3 loop reads CASSQREREQFF. DNA for the CDR3: TGTGCCAGCAGCCAGCGTGAGCGTGAGCAGTTCTTC.

The rearrangement joins TRBV9 to TRBJ2-2; TRBD2 aligns across 7 bases. The CDR3 covers 15 residues. The germline CDR1 and CDR2 sequences are SGDLS and YYNGEE. Trimming removed 4 bases from V and 5 bases from J; junction bases left unmatched: 8. The CDR3, as DNA: TGTGCCAGCAGCACTAGCGACCGATGGACCGGGGAGCTGTTTTTT. This translates into CASSTSDRWTGELFF.

The V and J genes are TRBV6-1 and TRBJ2-7; D remains unclear. The germline V gene has CDR1 MNHNS and CDR2 SASEGT. V gave up 2 bases and J gave up 0 bases, with 8 bases separating them. This CDR3 spans 14 amino acids. As DNA, the CDR3 is TGTGCCAGCAGTGAAACAGCCGTCTCCTACGAGCAGTACTTC. Amino acid sequence: CASSETAVSYEQYF.

The V and J genes are TRBV27 and TRBJ1-1, with 11 bases that match TRBD1. The V segment lost 6 bases and the J segment 0 bases; nucleotides outside the gene matches: 6. The CDR3 runs 16 residues. Per the germline V gene, CDR1 is MNHEY and CDR2 is SMNVEV (reference sequence). The CDR3 loop is CASRLAGQGVNTEAFF. The CDR3 nucleotides are TGTGCCAGCAGATTAGCGGGACAGGGGGTGAACACTGAAGCTTTCTTT.